This T cell receptor beta chain was sequenced in a study of cytomegalovirus exposure and HLA in healthy donors. This table comes from immunoSEQ multiplex PCR, and its TCRdb copy is limited to in-frame clones, with some not included. This table holds 130,000 to 150,000 clones, around 90% found once. Comment on this clone: The antigen remains unidentified.

The CDR3 runs 13 residues. The germline V gene encodes CDR1 LNHDA and CDR2 SQIVND (reference sequence). J was trimmed by 3 bases and V by 5 bases; bases with no gene match: 2. Study-wide results and caveats: Confirmation was obtained in vitro that three CMV-associated chains are specific for CMV antigens. For cytomegalovirus status, the classifier reportedly gave diagnoses with high specificity and sensitivity. The study flagged roughly 150 TCR beta chains as cytomegalovirus-associated.

This TCR was recovered from a woman aged 30 to 39 in good health and CMV-seropositive. The specimen sequenced was PBMCs. The chain links TRBV19 to TRBJ1-2; TRBD1 aligns across 8 bases. CDR3 in DNA: TGTGCCAGTAGTGTACAGGGGGACTATGGCTACACCTTC. Its protein product is CASSVQGDYGYTF. The complete variable domain, with remaining parts taken from reference TRBV19 and TRBJ1-2, reads DGGITQSPKYLFRKEGQNVTLSCEQNLNHDAMYWYRQDPGQGLRLIYYSQIVNDFQKGDIAEGYSVSREKKESFPLTVTSAQKNPTAFYLCASSVQGDYGYTFGSGTRLTVV.